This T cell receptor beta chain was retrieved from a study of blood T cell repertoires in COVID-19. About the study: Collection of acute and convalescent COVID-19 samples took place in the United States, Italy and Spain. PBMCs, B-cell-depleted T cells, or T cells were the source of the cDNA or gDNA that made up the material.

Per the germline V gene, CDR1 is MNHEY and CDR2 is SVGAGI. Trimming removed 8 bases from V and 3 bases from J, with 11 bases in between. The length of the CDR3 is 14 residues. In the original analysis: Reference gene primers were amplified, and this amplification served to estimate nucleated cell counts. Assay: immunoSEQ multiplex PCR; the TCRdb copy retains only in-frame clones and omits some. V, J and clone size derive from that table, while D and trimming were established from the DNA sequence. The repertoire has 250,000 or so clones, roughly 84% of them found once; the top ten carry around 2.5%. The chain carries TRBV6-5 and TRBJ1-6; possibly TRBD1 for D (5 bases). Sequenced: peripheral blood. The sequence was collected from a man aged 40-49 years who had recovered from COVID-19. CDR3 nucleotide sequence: TGTGCCAGCGGGGGGAGCCTCTATAATTCACCCCTCCACTTT. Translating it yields CASGGSLYNSPLHF.